The 9 T cell receptor beta chains reported below all come from one sample, sequenced in a study of blood T cell repertoires in COVID-19. TCRdb's table, derived via immunoSEQ multiplex PCR, lists solely in-frame clones and lacks some. The sample comprises tens of thousands of clones, roughly 85% of which are singletons, and more than 1.4% rests with the top ten. The specimen was peripheral blood. The receptors stem from a woman aged 55 to 70 with acute or convalescent COVID-19.

V gene TRBV5-1 combines with J gene TRBJ1-1, with D possibly TRBD1 on 5 matching bases. CDR3 length: 18 amino acids. CDR1 SGHRS and CDR2 YFSETQ come from the germline V gene. Trimming removed 0 bases at V and 4 bases at J, with 22 bases between. The CDR3 DNA follows: TGCGCCAGCAGCTTGGCCAAGGGGTCAGGCTTCTTGGGCACTGAAGCTTTCTTT. It encodes CASSLAKGSGFLGTEAFF.

The rearrangement links TRBV5-5 to TRBJ1-1; D call uncertain. The V end was cut by 4 bases, the J end by 4 bases, with 17 bases between. The CDR3 extends over 15 amino acids. Germline V gene lookup returns CDR1 SGHKS and CDR2 YYEKEE (reference sequence). The CDR3 reads CASSPVSGIGTEAFF. The CDR3 nucleotides read TGTGCCAGCAGCCCCGTCTCGGGGATAGGCACTGAAGCTTTCTTT.

The V gene is TRBV4-2, the J gene TRBJ1-4, with D perhaps TRBD1 (6 bases). The CDR3 sequence is 18 residues long. Trimming left V 0 bases short and J 4 bases short, with 18 bases between. Looked up from germline, CDR1 is LGHNA and CDR2 is YNFKEQ. The CDR3 DNA follows: TGTGCCAGCAGCCAAGATCGGGGAGGGGGGGTAAATAATGAAAAACTGTTTTTT. Translating it yields CASSQDRGGGVNNEKLFF.

V and J are TRBV11-2 and TRBJ2-1; TRBD2 aligns across 11 bases. CDR1 is SGHAT, CDR2 FQNNGV, per germline. The CDR3 sequence is 16 residues long. With V trimmed by 5 bases and J by 3 bases, 6 bases remained unmatched. The CDR3 reads CASSRSGGAFYNEQFF. In DNA form, the CDR3 reads TGTGCCAGCAGCCGTAGCGGGGGGGCCTTCTACAATGAGCAGTTCTTC.

The rearrangement joins TRBV2 to TRBJ1-5; tentatively, D is TRBD1 (5 bases). Germline values: CDR1 SNHLY, CDR2 FYNNEI. V lost 1 base, J lost 7 bases, and 20 bases lay in between. The CDR3 totals 17 residues. CDR3 sequence reads: CASSEDAAGRSGQPQHF. Here the CDR3 DNA reads TGTGCCAGCAGTGAAGATGCTGCAGGGCGGTCAGGACAGCCCCAGCATTTT.

CDR3 nucleotide sequence: TGCGCCAGCAGCCAAGACCTCAGCGGGGGGTACACAGATACGCAGTATTTT. Protein: CASSQDLSGGYTDTQYF. This sequence joins TRBV4-1 and TRBJ2-3, with TRBD2 identical over 9 bases. With 0 bases clipped from V and 2 bases from J, the junction kept 6 bases outside the gene matches. The CDR3 sequence is 17 residues long. Germline CDR1 is MGHRA and CDR2 is YSYEKL.

This chain links TRBV11-1 with TRBJ2-1, with D perhaps matching TRBD1 (6 bases). CDR3 length: 16 residues. Trimming removed 5 bases from V and 0 bases from J, with 14 bases in between. Germline CDR1 SGHAT, CDR2 FQDESV (reference sequence). The CDR3 DNA reads TGTGCCAGCAGCACCACCTACAGGGACTCCTACAATGAGCAGTTCTTC. Protein product: CASSTTYRDSYNEQFF.

The rearrangement links TRBV2 to TRBJ1-2; D remains ambiguous. This CDR3 is 12 amino acids long. Germline V gives CDR1 SNHLY, CDR2 FYNNEI. Trimming left V 7 bases short and J 2 bases short, with 8 bases between. The CDR3 protein is CASTGQNYGYTF. The CDR3 coding sequence is TGTGCCAGCACTGGGCAGAACTATGGCTACACCTTC.

The chain is built from TRBV19 and TRBJ1-2; D not certain. The CDR3 loop spans 16 amino acids. With 3 bases removed from V and 0 bases from J, the gap between germline ends came to 14 bases. The germline gives CDR1 LNHDA, CDR2 SQIVND (reference sequence). CDR3 protein: CASSMGRRTANYGYTF. The CDR3 nucleotides read TGTGCCAGTAGTATGGGTCGGAGGACGGCTAACTATGGCTACACCTTC.